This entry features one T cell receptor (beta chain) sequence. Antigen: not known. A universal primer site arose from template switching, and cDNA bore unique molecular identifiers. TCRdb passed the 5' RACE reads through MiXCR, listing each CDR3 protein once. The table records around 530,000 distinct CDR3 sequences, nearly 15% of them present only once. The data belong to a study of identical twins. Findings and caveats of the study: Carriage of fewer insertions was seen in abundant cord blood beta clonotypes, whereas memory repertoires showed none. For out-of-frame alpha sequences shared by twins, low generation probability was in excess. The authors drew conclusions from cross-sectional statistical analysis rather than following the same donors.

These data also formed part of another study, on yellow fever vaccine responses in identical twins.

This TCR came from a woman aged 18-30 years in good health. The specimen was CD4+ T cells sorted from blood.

Here the CDR3 reads CASRSHSTTGTGELFF. CDR3 sequence (DNA): TGCGCCAGCAGATCTCACTCCACCACGGGGACCGGGGAGCTGTTTTTT. The rearrangement links TRBV5-1 to TRBJ2-2; tentatively, D is TRBD2 (5 bases). Trimming shortened V by 5 bases and J by 5 bases, and 19 bases separated the two germline ends. From germline, CDR1 is SGHRS and CDR2 YFSETQ. The CDR3 is made up of 16 amino acids.